The source of this TCR beta chain is a study of OX40 agonist ivuxolimab in advanced cancers. The wider study: Patients enrolled in dose escalation were diagnosed with hepatocellular carcinoma, melanoma, renal cell or head and neck cancer. Whole-study results and caveats: A proportion of nonresponders additionally exhibited low normalized T-cell clonal expansion. Compared with CD4+, CD8+ T cells on average had more expanded clones.

There are 18 residues in the CDR3. Germline CDR1 reads SGDLS; CDR2 reads YYNGEE. Losses at the gene ends were 0 bases for V and 6 bases for J; bases not matched to a gene: 8. The assay was immunoSEQ multiplex PCR, and TCRdb's table has in-frame clones only and misses some. The sample shows more than 50,000 clones, roughly 79% of them seen only once. This clone has just a few counts. Its antigen is currently unknown. This chain uses TRBV9 with TRBJ2-1; 14 positions agree with TRBD2. Sequenced material: CD4+ or CD8+ T cells sorted from blood, taken in a trial of the OX40 agonist ivuxolimab. This TCR was recovered from an adult with an advanced solid tumor such as melanoma, head and neck, liver or kidney cancer. CDR3 amino acids: CASSVGRTSGRKANEQFF. DNA of the CDR3: TGTGCCAGCAGCGTAGGTAGGACTAGCGGGAGGAAAGCCAATGAGCAGTTCTTC.